The 16 T cell receptor beta chains presented below share a single source sample, sequenced in a study of cytomegalovirus exposure and HLA in healthy donors. The PCR contained 60 Vbeta and 13 Jbeta primers. Repertoires were generated with immunoSEQ multiplex PCR, while TCRdb's copy carries only in-frame clones and drops some. The sample shows roughly 190,000 clones, under 80% of them seen only once. Input material: PBMCs. Source of these receptors: a man aged 25-40 years in good health and CMV-seropositive.

V usage is TRBV7-9 and J usage is TRBJ2-1, with TRBD2 matching 9 bases. The V gene's germline CDR1 is SEHNR and CDR2 FQNEAQ (reference sequence). After removal of 5 bases from V and 4 bases from J, the junction contained 15 bases not matched to a gene. The CDR3 sequence is 18 residues long. The CDR3, as DNA: TGTGCCAGCAGCCACGATCCGACTAGCGGTTATGAATACAATGAGCAGTTCTTC. This codes for CASSHDPTSGYEYNEQFF.

The CDR3 nucleotides read TGTGCCAGCAGTGAACGCCGACAGGGGGCCGATGAGCAGTTCTTC. This codes for CASSERRQGADEQFF. This chain uses TRBV6-1 with TRBJ2-1, with 10 bases that match TRBD1. Trimming cost V 2 bases and J 8 bases; bases outside gene matches: 6. Germline loops: CDR1 MNHNS, CDR2 SASEGT. CDR3 length: 15 amino acids.

This chain connects TRBV5-6 to TRBJ1-1, with D perhaps matching TRBD1 (6 bases). CDR3 length: 17 amino acids. Trimming shortened V by 1 base and J by 8 bases, and 24 bases separated the two germline ends. Looked up from germline, CDR1 is SGHDT and CDR2 is YYEEEE. The CDR3 region has the DNA TGTGCCAGCAGCTTGTGGGGGACGGACGACAGGAGCTTAGAAGCTTTCTTT. Protein: CASSLWGTDDRSLEAFF.

This sequence joins TRBV11-2 and TRBJ2-2; 9 nucleotides agree with TRBD2. The germline CDR1 and CDR2 sequences are SGHAT and FQNNGV. CDR3 length equals 19 residues. V gave up 4 bases and J gave up 4 bases; unmatched junction bases: 16. CDR3 sequence: CASSSPEWAGGPGTGELFF. The CDR3, as DNA: TGTGCCAGCAGCTCCCCGGAATGGGCGGGGGGGCCGGGCACCGGGGAGCTGTTTTTT.

The chain combines TRBV18 with TRBJ2-3, with 10 bases fitting TRBD1. The CDR3 totals 17 residues. V was clipped by 4 bases and J by 1 base; unmatched bases: 8. The germline gives CDR1 KGHSH, CDR2 LQKENI. For the CDR3, the DNA is TGTGCCAGCTCACTTGGGACAGGGGCATCGGGCACAGATACGCAGTATTTT. It yields the protein CASSLGTGASGTDTQYF.

The rearrangement links TRBV29-1 to TRBJ2-1; TRBD2 agrees at 7 bases. Trimming took 7 bases from V and 5 from J; bases not matched to a gene: 5. This CDR3 has 12 amino acids. Germline CDR1 and CDR2: SQVTM and ANQGSEA. The CDR3 here is CSGRDYHNEQFF. The CDR3 nucleotides read TGCAGCGGCCGGGACTACCACAATGAGCAGTTCTTC.

This chain connects TRBV5-1 to TRBJ2-5, with 7 bases lining up with TRBD1. The CDR3 has 15 residues. The V gene end was trimmed by 5 bases and the J gene end by 1 base; junction bases not matched to a gene: 8. The germline V gene has CDR1 SGHRS and CDR2 YFSETQ. Here the CDR3 DNA reads TGCGCCAGCAGTCCCAGGACAGGAAGCCAAGAGACCCAGTACTTC. Translated, it gives CASSPRTGSQETQYF. The full variable domain, its missing parts supplied by reference TRBV5-1 and TRBJ2-5, is KAGVTQTPRYLIKTRGQQVTLSCSPISGHRSVSWYQQTPGQGLQFLFEYFSETQRNKGNFPGRFSGRQFSNSRSEMNVSTLELGDSALYLCASSPRTGSQETQYFGPGTRLLVL.

This clone was observed a few times. The V and J genes are TRBV18 and TRBJ2-7; 10 bases fit TRBD2. Germline loops: CDR1 KGHSH, CDR2 LQKENI. This CDR3 comprises 16 residues. The V and J ends lost 0 bases and 7 bases, in that order; junction bases with no gene match: 9. CDR3 region: CASSPPASGSAGEQYF. The CDR3 DNA reads TGTGCCAGCTCACCACCTGCTAGCGGGAGTGCGGGGGAGCAGTACTTC.

V and J are TRBV30 and TRBJ2-7; perhaps TRBD1 as D (6 bases). V lost 0 bases to trimming and J lost 3 bases, with 12 bases between them. The CDR3 runs to 14 residues. Germline V gene data show CDR1 as GTSNPN and CDR2 as SVGIG (reference sequence). The CDR3 sequence: CAWSVPNRDYEQYF. Written as DNA, the CDR3 is TGTGCCTGGAGTGTACCGAACAGGGACTACGAGCAGTACTTC.

The chain employs TRBV7-9 and TRBJ2-7, with 9 bases identical to TRBD1. The junction had 7 bases not matched to a gene; V was cut back by 1 base and J by 6 bases. The CDR3 runs 15 residues. Germline V gene lookup returns CDR1 SEHNR and CDR2 FQNEAQ (reference sequence). The CDR3 DNA sequence: TGTGCCAGCAGCTTAGTGGGACAGGGATTTGGCGAGCAGTACTTC. It translates to CASSLVGQGFGEQYF.

The chain couples TRBV5-1 to TRBJ1-1; a weak D match, TRBD1 (6 bases). Germline-derived CDR1 and CDR2 are SGHRS and YFSETQ. V lost 2 bases to trimming and J lost 0 bases, with 11 bases between them. This CDR3 has 15 amino acids. The CDR3, as DNA: TGCGCCAGCAGCTTTCCTGACAGGATGAACACTGAAGCTTTCTTT. As protein: CASSFPDRMNTEAFF.

This sequence joins TRBV5-4 and TRBJ1-5; the D is unclear. Trimming took 0 bases from V and 2 from J, leaving 12 bases between them. This CDR3 is built from 16 residues. Germline CDR1 reads SGHNT; CDR2 reads YYREEE (reference sequence). This CDR3 reads CASSLDGNRGNQPQHF. The CDR3 nucleotides read TGTGCCAGCAGCTTGGACGGAAACAGAGGCAATCAGCCCCAGCATTTT.

The genes are TRBV5-4 and TRBJ1-4; 7 positions agree with TRBD1. Germline V gene data show CDR1 as SGHNT and CDR2 as YYREEE (reference sequence). V trimming: 0 bases; J trimming: 12 bases; junction bases outside the gene matches: 8. This CDR3 comprises 14 residues. The CDR3 reads CASSLDSRQGELFF. Written as DNA, the CDR3 is TGTGCCAGCAGCTTGGATTCCCGACAGGGCGAACTGTTTTTT.

This sequence joins TRBV5-4 and TRBJ2-7; 11 nucleotides agree with TRBD2. Per germline, CDR1 SGHNT and CDR2 YYREEE (reference sequence). The CDR3 runs to 15 residues. Trimming took 4 bases from V and 5 from J; bases not matched to a gene: 8. The CDR3 sequence is CASSPGTSGLDEQYF. The CDR3 DNA is TGTGCCAGCAGCCCGGGGACTAGCGGATTGGACGAGCAGTACTTC.

The CDR3 here is CASSFIQGASYEQYF. The CDR3 DNA sequence: TGTGCCAGCAGCTTCATCCAGGGGGCCTCCTACGAGCAGTACTTC. V is TRBV7-2 and J is TRBJ2-7; 8 bases line up with TRBD1. The CDR3 has 15 amino acids. Germline-derived CDR1 and CDR2 are SGHTA and FQGNSA. The junction had 4 bases not matched to a gene; V was cut back by 3 bases and J by 0 bases.

The V and J genes are TRBV29-1 and TRBJ2-1; 9 bases map to TRBD1. The CDR3 runs to 13 residues. Unmatched junction bases numbered 9, after V lost 7 bases and J lost 8 bases. In germline, CDR1 is SQVTM, CDR2 ANQGSEA. CDR3 in amino acids: CSATGQGLHEQFF. The DNA for the CDR3 is TGCAGCGCCACGGGACAGGGCCTCCATGAGCAGTTCTTC.